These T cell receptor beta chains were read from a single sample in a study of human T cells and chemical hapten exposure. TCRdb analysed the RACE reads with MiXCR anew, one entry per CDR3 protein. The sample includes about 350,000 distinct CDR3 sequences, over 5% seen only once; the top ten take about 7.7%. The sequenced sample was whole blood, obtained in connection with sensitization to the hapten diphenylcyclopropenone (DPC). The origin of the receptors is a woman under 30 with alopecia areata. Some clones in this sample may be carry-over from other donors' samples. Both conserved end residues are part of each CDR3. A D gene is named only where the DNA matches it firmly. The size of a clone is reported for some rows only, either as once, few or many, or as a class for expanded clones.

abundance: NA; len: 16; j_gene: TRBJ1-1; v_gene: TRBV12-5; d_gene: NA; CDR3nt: TGTGCTAGTGGTTTGCCCGGGCCCACCCTGAACACTGAAGCTTTCTTT; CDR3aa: CASGLPGPTLNTEAFF
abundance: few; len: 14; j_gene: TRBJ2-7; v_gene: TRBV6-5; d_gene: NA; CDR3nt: TGTGCCAGCATGGTCGGAACAGGGTCCCACGAGCAGTACTTC; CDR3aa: CASMVGTGSHEQYF
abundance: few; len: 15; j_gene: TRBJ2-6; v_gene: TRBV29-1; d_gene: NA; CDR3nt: TGCAGCGTTGGGGGGTTAAGGGCCGGGGCCAACGTCCTGACTTTC; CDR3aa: CSVGGLRAGANVLTF
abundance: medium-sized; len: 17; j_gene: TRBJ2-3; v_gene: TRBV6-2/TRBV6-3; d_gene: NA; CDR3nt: TGTGCCAGCAGTTACTCGGAGTTCGGGGGGCTGGAAGATACGCAGTATTTT; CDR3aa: CASSYSEFGGLEDTQYF
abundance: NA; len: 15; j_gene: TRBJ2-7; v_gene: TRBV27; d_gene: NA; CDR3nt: TGTGCCAGCAGTTTAAGCGGACTTCGTTCCTACGAGCAGTACTTC; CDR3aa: CASSLSGLRSYEQYF
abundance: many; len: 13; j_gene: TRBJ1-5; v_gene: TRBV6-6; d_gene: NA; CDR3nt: TGTGCCAGCAGTTATAGCACGTGGCAGCCCCAGCATTTT; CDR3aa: CASSYSTWQPQHF
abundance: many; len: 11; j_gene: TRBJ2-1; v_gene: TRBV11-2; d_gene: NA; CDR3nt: TGTGCCAGCAGCCTTGATTTGGAGCAGTTCTTC; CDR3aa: CASSLDLEQFF
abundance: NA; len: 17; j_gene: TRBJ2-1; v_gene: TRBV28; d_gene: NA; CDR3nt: TGTGCCAGCAGTTTCTCCGATCTGGCTCGGCGGGGTAATCATCGGTTCTTC; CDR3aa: CASSFSDLARRGNHRFF
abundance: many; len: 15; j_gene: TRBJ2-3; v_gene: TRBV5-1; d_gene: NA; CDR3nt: TGCGCCAGCAGGTACGAGGGCGGATACACAGATACGCAGTATTTT; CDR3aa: CASRYEGGYTDTQYF
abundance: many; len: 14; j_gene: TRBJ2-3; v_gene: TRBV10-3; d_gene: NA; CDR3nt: TGTGCCATCAGGGGGGCGGGGGCCACAGATACGCAGTATTTT; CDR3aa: CAIRGAGATDTQYF
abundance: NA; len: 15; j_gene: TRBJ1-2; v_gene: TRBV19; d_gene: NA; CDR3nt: TGTGCCAGTAGTAGCCCTGGAGGTTGGGAGATTGGCTACACCTTC; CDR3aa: CASSSPGGWEIGYTF
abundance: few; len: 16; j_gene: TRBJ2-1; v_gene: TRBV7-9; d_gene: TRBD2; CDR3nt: TGTGCCAGCAGCTTAACCCCCGCCGGGAGGGGCAATGAGCAGTTCTTC; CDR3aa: CASSLTPAGRGNEQFF
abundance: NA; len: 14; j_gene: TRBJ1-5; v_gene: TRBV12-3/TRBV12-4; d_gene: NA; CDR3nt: TGTGCCATAAGCCGGGGGGCCAGCAATCAGCCCCAGCATTTT; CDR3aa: CAISRGASNQPQHF
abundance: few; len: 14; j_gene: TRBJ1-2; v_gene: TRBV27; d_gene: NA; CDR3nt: TGTGCCAGCAGTTTAATCCCGGCCAGCTATGGCTACACCTTC; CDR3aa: CASSLIPASYGYTF
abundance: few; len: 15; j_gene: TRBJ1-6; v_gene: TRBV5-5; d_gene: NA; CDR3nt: TGTGCCAGCAGCCCGCGGACATTCGGTATCGGACCCCTCCACTTT; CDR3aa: CASSPRTFGIGPLHF
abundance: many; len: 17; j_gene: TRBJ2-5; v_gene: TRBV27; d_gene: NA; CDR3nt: TGTGCCAGCAGTTCCTTATCTCGTGGAGGGGACCAGGAGACCCAGTACTTC; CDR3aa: CASSSLSRGGDQETQYF
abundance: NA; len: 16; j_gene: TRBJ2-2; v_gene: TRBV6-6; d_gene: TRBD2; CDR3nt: TGTGCCAGCAGTTACTCGATAGCGGGGGGCACCGGGGAGCTGTTTTTT; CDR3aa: CASSYSIAGGTGELFF
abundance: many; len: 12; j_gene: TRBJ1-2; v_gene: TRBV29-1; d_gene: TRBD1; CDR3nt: TGCAGCGCCGGAATGACAGGGGATGGCTACACCTTC; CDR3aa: CSAGMTGDGYTF
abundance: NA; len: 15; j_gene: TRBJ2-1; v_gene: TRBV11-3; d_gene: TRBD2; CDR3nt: TGTGCCAGCAGTACCGGGACTAGCGGGGGGGATGAGCAGTTCTTC; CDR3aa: CASSTGTSGGDEQFF
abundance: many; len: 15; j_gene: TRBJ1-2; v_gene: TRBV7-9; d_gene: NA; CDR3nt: TGTGCCAGCAGCCCCCCAGAAGTGCGAGTCTATGGCTACACCTTC; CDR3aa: CASSPPEVRVYGYTF
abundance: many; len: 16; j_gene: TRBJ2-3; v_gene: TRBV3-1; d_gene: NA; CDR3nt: TGTGCCAGCAGCCAAGATCCGGGGGGCGCGGGAGATACGCAGTATTTT; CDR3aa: CASSQDPGGAGDTQYF
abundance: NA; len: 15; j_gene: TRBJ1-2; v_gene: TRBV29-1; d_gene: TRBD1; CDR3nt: TGCAGCGCCGGCCCCGGACAGGTTCATTCTCATGGCTACACCTTC; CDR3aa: CSAGPGQVHSHGYTF
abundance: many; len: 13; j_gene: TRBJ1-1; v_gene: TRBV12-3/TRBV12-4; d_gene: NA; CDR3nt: TGTGCCACCAAACCCAGGGTTTCCACTGAAGCTTTCTTT; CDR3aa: CATKPRVSTEAFF
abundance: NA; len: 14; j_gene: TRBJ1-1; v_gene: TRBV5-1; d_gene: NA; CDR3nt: TGCGCCAGCAGCTTTGGGAACATGAACACTGAAGCTTTCTTT; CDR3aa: CASSFGNMNTEAFF
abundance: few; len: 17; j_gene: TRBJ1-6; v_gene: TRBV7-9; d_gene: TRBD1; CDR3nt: TGTGCCAGCAGCTCATCTCTTTCGACAGGGTATAATTCACCCCTCCACTTT; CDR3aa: CASSSSLSTGYNSPLHF
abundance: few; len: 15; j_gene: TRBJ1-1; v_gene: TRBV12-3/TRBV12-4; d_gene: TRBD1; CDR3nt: TGTGCCAGCAGTCAATACAGGGGATGGAACACTGAAGCTTTCTTT; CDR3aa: CASSQYRGWNTEAFF
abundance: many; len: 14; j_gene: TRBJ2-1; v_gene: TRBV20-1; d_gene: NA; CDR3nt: TGCAGTGCTAGGTTCGGCAGGGAGTCGAATGAGCAGTTCTTC; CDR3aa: CSARFGRESNEQFF
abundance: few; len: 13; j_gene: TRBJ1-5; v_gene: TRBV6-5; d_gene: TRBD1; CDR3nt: TGTGCCAGCAGGACAGGGAGAGATCAGCCCCAGCATTTT; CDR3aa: CASRTGRDQPQHF
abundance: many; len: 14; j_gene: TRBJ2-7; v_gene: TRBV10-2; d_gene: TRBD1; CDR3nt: TGCGCCAGCAGTGGGGGGACAGGGGGTCGGGAGCAGTACTTC; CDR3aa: CASSGGTGGREQYF
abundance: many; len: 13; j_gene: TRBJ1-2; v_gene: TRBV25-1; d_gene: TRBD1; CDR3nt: TGTGCCAGCAGTGAGGGACAGGTCGGCGGCTACACCTTC; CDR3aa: CASSEGQVGGYTF
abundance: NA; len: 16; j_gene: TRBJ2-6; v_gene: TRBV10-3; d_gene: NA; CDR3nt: TGTGCCACCCACCGGGACCCGATCTCTGGGGCCAACGTCCTGACTTTC; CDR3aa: CATHRDPISGANVLTF
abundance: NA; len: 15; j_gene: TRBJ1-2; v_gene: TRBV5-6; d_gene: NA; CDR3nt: TGTGCCAGCAGCCCGGGGACGCTAAGCGACTATGGCTACACCTTC; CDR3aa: CASSPGTLSDYGYTF
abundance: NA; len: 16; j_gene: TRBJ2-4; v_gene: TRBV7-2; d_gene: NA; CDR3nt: TGTGCCAGCAGCTTAGTGGGGAAGCGGACCAAAGACATTCAGTACTTC; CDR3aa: CASSLVGKRTKDIQYF
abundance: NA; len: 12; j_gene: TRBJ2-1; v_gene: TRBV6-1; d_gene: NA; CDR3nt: TGTGCCAGCAGTGGCAGATACAATGAGCAGTTCTTC; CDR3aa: CASSGRYNEQFF
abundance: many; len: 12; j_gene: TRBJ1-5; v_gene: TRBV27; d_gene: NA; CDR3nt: TGTGCCAGCAGTAATAGCAATCAGCCCCAGCATTTT; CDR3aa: CASSNSNQPQHF
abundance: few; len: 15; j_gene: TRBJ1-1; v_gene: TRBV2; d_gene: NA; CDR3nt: TGTGCCAGCAGTTTTCGGGGGCAGATGAACACTGAAGCTTTCTTT; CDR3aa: CASSFRGQMNTEAFF
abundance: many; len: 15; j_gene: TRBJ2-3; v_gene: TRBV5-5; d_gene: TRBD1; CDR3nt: TGTGCCAGCAGCTGGACAGGGCGCCTAACAGATACGCAGTATTTT; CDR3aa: CASSWTGRLTDTQYF
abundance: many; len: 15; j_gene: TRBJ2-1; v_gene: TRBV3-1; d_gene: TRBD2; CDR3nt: TGTGCCAGCAGCCTACTAGCGGGGGGGCCGAATGAGCAGTTCTTC; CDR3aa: CASSLLAGGPNEQFF
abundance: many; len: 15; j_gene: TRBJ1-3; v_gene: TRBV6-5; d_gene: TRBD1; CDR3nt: TGTGCCAGCAGTATCGACAGGGTCTCTGGAAACACCATATATTTT; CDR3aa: CASSIDRVSGNTIYF
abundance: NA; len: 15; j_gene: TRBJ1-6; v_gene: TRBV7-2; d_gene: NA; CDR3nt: TGTGCCAGCAGCCACACGGGTGGGGGAGATTCACCCCTCCACTTT; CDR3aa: CASSHTGGGDSPLHF
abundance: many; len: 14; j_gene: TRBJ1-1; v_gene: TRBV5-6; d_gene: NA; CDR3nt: TGTGCCAGCAGCTTGTATCAGTCTTTCACTGAAGCTTTCTTT; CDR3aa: CASSLYQSFTEAFF
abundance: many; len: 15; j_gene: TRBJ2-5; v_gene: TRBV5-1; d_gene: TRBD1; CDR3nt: TGCGCCAGCAGCCGGGCCGGGGACAGAGAAGAGACCCAGTACTTC; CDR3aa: CASSRAGDREETQYF
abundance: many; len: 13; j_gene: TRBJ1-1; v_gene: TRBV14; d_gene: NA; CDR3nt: TGTGCCAGCAGCCCCCGACGGCTCACTGAAGCTTTCTTT; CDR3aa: CASSPRRLTEAFF
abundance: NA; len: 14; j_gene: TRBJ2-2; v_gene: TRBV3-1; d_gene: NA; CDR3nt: TGTGCCAGCAACCGGGCCTCGAACACCGGGGAGCTGTTTTTT; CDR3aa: CASNRASNTGELFF